The clone carrying this T cell receptor (beta chain) came up a few times. CDR1 is SGHTA and CDR2 is FQGNSA in the germline V gene. Trimming removed 6 bases at V and 2 bases at J, with 14 bases between. CDR3 length equals 14 residues. Some clones are missing from TCRdb's copy, which holds only in-frame ones; the method was immunoSEQ multiplex PCR. The sample gives tens of thousands of clones, 91% of which show up once; about 30% is in the top ten. The record originates from a study of OX40 agonist ivuxolimab in advanced cancers. On the study more broadly: Mean age around 60 years, range roughly 20 to 85; about 81% male.

The specimen was CD4+ or CD8+ T cells sorted from blood, collected in a trial of the OX40 agonist ivuxolimab. The TCR was taken from an adult with an advanced solid tumor such as melanoma, head and neck, liver or kidney cancer. This chain joins TRBV7-2 and TRBJ2-7; D perhaps matches TRBD1 (6 bases). The CDR3 nucleotides are TGTGCCAGCAGTTACTCCGGACAGCCCTACGAGCAGTACTTC. It is translated as CASSYSGQPYEQYF.